Reported below is one TCR beta chain. The length of the CDR3 is 15 residues. Trimming stripped 6 bases from V and 6 bases from J, with 19 bases between. CDR1 is SNHLY, CDR2 FYNNEI, per germline. This entry belongs to a study of CD8+ T cells in alopecia areata. RNA was isolated and reverse transcribed to cDNA, the sequencing template. Repertoires were generated with immunoSEQ multiplex PCR, while TCRdb's copy carries only in-frame clones and drops some. The sample includes about 140,000 clones, 45% to 65% of them seen just once. The treatment: oral pan-JAK inhibitor, 5-10 mg twice daily. This receptor was obtained from a human donor with alopecia areata. The gene calls are TRBV2 and TRBJ2-3, with D unresolved. Sequenced here: CD8+ T cells sorted from blood, sampled at week 4, from a patient treated with tofacitinib. The DNA for the CDR3 is TGTGCCAGCAGACCCGGCCCGGGCCCTGGGGATACGCAGTATTTT. Protein product: CASRPGPGPGDTQYF.